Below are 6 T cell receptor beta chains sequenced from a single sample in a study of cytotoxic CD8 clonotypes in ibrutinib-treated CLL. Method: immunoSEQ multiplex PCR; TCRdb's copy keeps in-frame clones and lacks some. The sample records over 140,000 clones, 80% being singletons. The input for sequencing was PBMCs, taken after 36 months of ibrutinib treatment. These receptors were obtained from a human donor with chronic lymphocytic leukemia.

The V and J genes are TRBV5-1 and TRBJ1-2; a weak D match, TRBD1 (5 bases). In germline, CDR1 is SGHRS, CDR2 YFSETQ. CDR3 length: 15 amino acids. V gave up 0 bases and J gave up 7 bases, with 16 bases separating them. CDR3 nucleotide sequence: TGCGCCAGCAGCTTGGGTACCTGGGCGGGACTTGGCTACACCTTC. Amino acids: CASSLGTWAGLGYTF.

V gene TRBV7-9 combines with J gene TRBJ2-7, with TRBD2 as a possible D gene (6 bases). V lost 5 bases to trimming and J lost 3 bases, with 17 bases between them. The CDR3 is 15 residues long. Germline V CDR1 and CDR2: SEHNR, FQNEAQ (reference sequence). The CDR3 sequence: CASSPPGTGLYEQYF. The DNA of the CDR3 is TGTGCCAGCAGCCCCCCCGGGACTGGGCTCTACGAGCAGTACTTC. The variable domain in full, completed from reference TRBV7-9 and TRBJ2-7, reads DTGVSQNPRHKITKRGQNVTFRCDPISEHNRLYWYRQTLGQGPEFLTYFQNEAQLEKSRLLSDRFSAERPKGSFSTLEIQRTEQGDSAMYLCASSPPGTGLYEQYFGPGTRLTVT.

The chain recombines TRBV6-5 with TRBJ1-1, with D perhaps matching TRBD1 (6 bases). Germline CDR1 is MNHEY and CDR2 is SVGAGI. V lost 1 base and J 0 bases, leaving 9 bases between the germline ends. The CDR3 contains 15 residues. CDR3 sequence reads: CASSYWGAVNTEAFF. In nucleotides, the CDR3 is TGTGCCAGCAGTTACTGGGGGGCGGTGAACACTGAAGCTTTCTTT.

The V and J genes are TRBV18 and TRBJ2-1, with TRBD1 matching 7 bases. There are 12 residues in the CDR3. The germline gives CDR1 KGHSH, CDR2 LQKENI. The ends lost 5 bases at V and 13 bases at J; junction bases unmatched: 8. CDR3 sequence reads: CASSTTGVVQFF. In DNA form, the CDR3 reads TGTGCCAGCTCAACAACAGGGGTGGTTCAGTTCTTC. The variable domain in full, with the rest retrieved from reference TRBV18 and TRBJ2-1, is NAGVMQNPRHLVRRRGQEARLRCSPMKGHSHVYWYRQLPEEGLKFMVYLQKENIIDESGMPKERFSAEFPKEGPSILRIQQVVRGDSAAYFCASSTTGVVQFFGPGTRLTVL.

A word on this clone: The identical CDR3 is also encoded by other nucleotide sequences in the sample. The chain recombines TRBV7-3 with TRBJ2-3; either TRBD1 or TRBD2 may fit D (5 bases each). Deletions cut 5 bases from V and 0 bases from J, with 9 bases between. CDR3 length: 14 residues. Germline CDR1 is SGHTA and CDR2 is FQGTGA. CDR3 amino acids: CASSPGRSTDTQYF. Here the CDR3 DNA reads TGTGCCAGCAGCCCGGGACGGAGCACAGATACGCAGTATTTT.

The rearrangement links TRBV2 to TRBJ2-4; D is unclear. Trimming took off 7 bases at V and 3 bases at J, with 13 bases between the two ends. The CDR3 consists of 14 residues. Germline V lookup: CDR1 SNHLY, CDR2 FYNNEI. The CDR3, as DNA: TGTGCCAGCACCCAAGGGCGAGGCAAAAACATTCAGTACTTC. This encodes CASTQGRGKNIQYF.